Listed below are T cell receptor beta chains from one sample, sequenced in a study of blood T cell repertoires in COVID-19. The table came from immunoSEQ multiplex PCR; TCRdb's copy has only in-frame clones and leaves some out. The data contain 200,000 to 250,000 clones, about 84% of them singletons. Material for sequencing was peripheral blood. Source of these receptors: a man aged 80 or over with acute or convalescent COVID-19. CDR3s leave out the opening cysteine and the closing phenylalanine or tryptophan. The order of the fields is CDR3 protein, V gene, clone size, J gene. Clone size appears in some rows only: once, few, many, or a class for an expanded clone.

cdr3_aa: ASEVASAYEQY; v_call: TRBV6-5; clone_size: -; j_call: TRBJ2-7
cdr3_aa: ASSPLGQPNQPQH; v_call: TRBV18; clone_size: -; j_call: TRBJ1-5
cdr3_aa: ASSYPGHPNREGEQY; v_call: TRBV6-2/TRBV6-3; clone_size: -; j_call: TRBJ2-7
cdr3_aa: SVETGGRTEAF; v_call: TRBV29-1; clone_size: -; j_call: TRBJ1-1
cdr3_aa: ASSLTGMNTEAF; v_call: TRBV11-3; clone_size: -; j_call: TRBJ1-1
cdr3_aa: ASSRGGIYEQY; v_call: TRBV5-4; clone_size: -; j_call: TRBJ2-7
cdr3_aa: ASSYTPTVYNEQF; v_call: TRBV6-5; clone_size: -; j_call: TRBJ2-1
cdr3_aa: ASSPRTSADEAF; v_call: TRBV19; clone_size: -; j_call: TRBJ1-1
cdr3_aa: ASSYNRGEQY; v_call: TRBV6-5; clone_size: -; j_call: TRBJ2-7
cdr3_aa: ASSQDGGLSGELF; v_call: TRBV4-2; clone_size: -; j_call: TRBJ2-2
cdr3_aa: ASSPFSGTANTEAF; v_call: TRBV28; clone_size: -; j_call: TRBJ1-1
cdr3_aa: ASSPRGGDTGELF; v_call: TRBV7-9; clone_size: -; j_call: TRBJ2-2
cdr3_aa: ASSLVPIRLAGAKNIQY; v_call: TRBV28; clone_size: -; j_call: TRBJ2-4
cdr3_aa: SATSGEKLF; v_call: TRBV20-1; clone_size: -; j_call: TRBJ1-4
cdr3_aa: ASRHSPTGAGYT; v_call: TRBV6-6; clone_size: -; j_call: TRBJ1-2
cdr3_aa: ASSEKGQGAGNSPLH; v_call: TRBV6-1; clone_size: -; j_call: TRBJ1-6
cdr3_aa: ASSSTGMLNIYGYT; v_call: TRBV7-9; clone_size: -; j_call: TRBJ1-2
cdr3_aa: ASGWGHEQY; v_call: TRBV7-9; clone_size: once; j_call: TRBJ2-7
cdr3_aa: ASSLAQIDRGGGYT; v_call: TRBV7-2; clone_size: -; j_call: TRBJ1-2
cdr3_aa: ASRVRTVNSPLH; v_call: TRBV6-5; clone_size: -; j_call: TRBJ1-6
cdr3_aa: ASSYGDRAVNKKLF; v_call: TRBV6-5; clone_size: few; j_call: TRBJ1-4
cdr3_aa: ASSLDGLYEQY; v_call: TRBV7-2; clone_size: -; j_call: TRBJ2-7
cdr3_aa: ASSLAGTAIRFTEAF; v_call: TRBV27; clone_size: -; j_call: TRBJ1-1
cdr3_aa: ASSLIWDNFNTEAF; v_call: TRBV13; clone_size: -; j_call: TRBJ1-1
cdr3_aa: ASSLVAQAYYGYT; v_call: TRBV7-9; clone_size: -; j_call: TRBJ1-2
cdr3_aa: ASSEEKGQTNTIY; v_call: TRBV4-2; clone_size: -; j_call: TRBJ1-3
cdr3_aa: ASSTWTGVNQPQH; v_call: TRBV5-6; clone_size: -; j_call: TRBJ1-5
cdr3_aa: ASSQEGGYKGNEKLF; v_call: TRBV4-3; clone_size: -; j_call: TRBJ1-4
cdr3_aa: ASSPLAGVITDTQY; v_call: TRBV9; clone_size: -; j_call: TRBJ2-3
cdr3_aa: ASNRRQGGYGYT; v_call: TRBV19; clone_size: -; j_call: TRBJ1-2
cdr3_aa: GGGEQF; v_call: TRBV7-7; clone_size: -; j_call: TRBJ2-1
cdr3_aa: ASSPEVVGGYEQY; v_call: TRBV5-1; clone_size: -; j_call: TRBJ2-7
cdr3_aa: ASRGTGEETQY; v_call: TRBV4-1; clone_size: -; j_call: TRBJ2-5
cdr3_aa: ASSNYGGTNEKLF; v_call: TRBV5-1; clone_size: -; j_call: TRBJ1-4
cdr3_aa: ASSWTGGNQPQH; v_call: TRBV5-1; clone_size: -; j_call: TRBJ1-5
cdr3_aa: SVASQGGNTEAF; v_call: TRBV29-1; clone_size: -; j_call: TRBJ1-1
cdr3_aa: ASSEAWGAGNTIY; v_call: TRBV6-1; clone_size: -; j_call: TRBJ1-3
cdr3_aa: ASSLLAGEGAYEQY; v_call: TRBV5-1; clone_size: -; j_call: TRBJ2-7
cdr3_aa: ASSLPWSNEQY; v_call: TRBV7-2; clone_size: -; j_call: TRBJ2-7
cdr3_aa: ASSTGMGQAFPHSNQPQH; v_call: TRBV21-1; clone_size: -; j_call: TRBJ1-5
cdr3_aa: ASSPLGRGESPLH; v_call: TRBV3-1/TRBV3-2; clone_size: -; j_call: TRBJ1-6
cdr3_aa: ASSSGQDPPYEQY; v_call: TRBV27; clone_size: -; j_call: TRBJ2-7
cdr3_aa: ASSIKGRASGRGTGELF; v_call: TRBV19; clone_size: -; j_call: TRBJ2-2
cdr3_aa: ASSSDSLPNSPLH; v_call: TRBV5-5; clone_size: -; j_call: TRBJ1-6